One sample yielded the 2 T cell receptor beta chains listed below, sequenced in a study of blood T cells in healthy people across ages (dated by TCRdb to between 2014 and 2017). The protocol used for the library was 5' RACE. TCRdb names Illumina HiSeq 2500 as the instrument used. A second PCR of roughly 7 to 11 cycles was run with a J-beta primer mix and a sample-barcoded 5' primer. The public reads were run again by TCRdb, first through fastp at Q25 and then through MiXCR, and only productive beta chains were kept. When rows share a CDR3 protein, they turn into one entry using the most common DNA and genes. For this sample there are hundreds of thousands of distinct CDR3 sequences; 56% appear just once. The ten largest clones represent under 30% of the sample. Sequencing was carried out using blood. The source is a middle-aged man in good health.

The gene calls are TRBV29-1 and TRBJ1-1; D gene ambiguous. V was clipped by 4 bases and J by 4 bases, with 4 bases between them. Germline assignment: CDR1 SQVTM and CDR2 ANQGSEA. This CDR3 comprises 10 residues. CDR3 DNA sequence: TGCAGCGTTGTTCTCACTGAAGCTTTCTTT. Protein product: CSVVLTEAFF.

The V and J genes are TRBV28 and TRBJ2-5, with D perhaps matching TRBD1 (6 bases). The J call is doubtful: the DNA matches TRBJ2-7 better. The CDR3 sequence is 14 residues long. Germline V CDR1 and CDR2: MDHEN, SYDVKM. The CDR3 region has the DNA TGTGCCAGCAGTTTGAGGGGGAAAACCTACGAGCAGTACTTC. Amino acids: CASSLRGKTYEQYF.